This is a list of T cell receptor beta chains from one sample in a study of metastatic and nonmetastatic thyroid tumors. With MiXCR, TCRdb called clones anew from the PCR reads. The repertoire holds roughly 72,000 clones, with around 20% as singletons. Sequencing was done on a sample of blood. The receptor set was obtained from a female donor with papillary thyroid cancer or a benign thyroid nodule (not recorded which). Some clones in this sample may be carry-over from other donors' samples. Both conserved end residues are trimmed from each CDR3. The order of the fields is V gene, J gene, CDR3 length, CDR3 protein.

V gene: TRBV5-1; J gene: TRBJ1-2; CDR3 length: 11; CDR3 protein: ASSLDSLYGYT
V gene: TRBV19; J gene: TRBJ2-7; CDR3 length: 11; CDR3 protein: ASSIGTAYEQY
V gene: TRBV12-3/TRBV12-4; J gene: TRBJ2-7; CDR3 length: 11; CDR3 protein: ASSLGVVYEQY
V gene: TRBV19; J gene: TRBJ2-1; CDR3 length: 13; CDR3 protein: ASSRTSGPYNEQF
V gene: TRBV12-3/TRBV12-4; J gene: TRBJ2-7; CDR3 length: 13; CDR3 protein: ASTLGAGGPYEQY
V gene: TRBV11-2; J gene: TRBJ2-7; CDR3 length: 13; CDR3 protein: ASSLLAGGTYEQY
V gene: TRBV30; J gene: TRBJ1-5; CDR3 length: 15; CDR3 protein: AWSVNPLWGGRQPQH
V gene: TRBV5-1; J gene: TRBJ2-7; CDR3 length: 13; CDR3 protein: ASSLDFRGRYEQY
V gene: TRBV25-1; J gene: TRBJ2-3; CDR3 length: 17; CDR3 protein: ASSGNYAGPPGRTDTQY
V gene: TRBV20-1; J gene: TRBJ2-5; CDR3 length: 11; CDR3 protein: SAPLAGMETQY
V gene: TRBV10-3; J gene: TRBJ2-2; CDR3 length: 15; CDR3 protein: AISAWTSWRSAGELF
V gene: TRBV2; J gene: TRBJ1-5; CDR3 length: 13; CDR3 protein: ASSESRFSNQPQH
V gene: TRBV6-1; J gene: TRBJ2-2; CDR3 length: 10; CDR3 protein: ASTRYTGELF
V gene: TRBV11-2; J gene: TRBJ2-3; CDR3 length: 10; CDR3 protein: ASSSYGDTQY
V gene: TRBV7-2; J gene: TRBJ2-1; CDR3 length: 13; CDR3 protein: ASSALAGVYNEQF
V gene: TRBV25-1; J gene: TRBJ1-6; CDR3 length: 13; CDR3 protein: ASSDLGQGDSPLH
V gene: TRBV9; J gene: TRBJ1-1; CDR3 length: 13; CDR3 protein: ASSLTGDPDTEAF
V gene: TRBV6-1; J gene: TRBJ2-7; CDR3 length: 13; CDR3 protein: ASSEYVGGIYEQY
V gene: TRBV6-1; J gene: TRBJ2-7; CDR3 length: 15; CDR3 protein: ASSEIAGGGTGYEQY
V gene: TRBV11-2; J gene: TRBJ2-7; CDR3 length: 12; CDR3 protein: ASSSGTGGGEQY